These 17 T cell receptor beta chains share one sample of origin, sequenced in a study of T cell repertoires in cytomegalovirus infection. MiXCR was run by TCRdb on the reads, yielding one entry per CDR3 protein. The repertoire includes a few hundred thousand distinct CDR3 sequences, about a sixth of them detected once, and about 45% sits in the top ten. Sequencing used CD8+ T cells from PBMCs. The source is a human donor in good health (CMV status not recorded). Some clones in this sample may be carry-over from other donors' samples.

In this sample, this clonotype turned up a few times. The chain joins TRBV29-1 to TRBJ1-2; 9 bases match TRBD1. Germline loops: CDR1 SQVTM, CDR2 ANQGSEA. The CDR3 runs 14 residues. Unmatched junction bases numbered 8, after V lost 6 bases and J lost 3 bases. CDR3: CSVRTGQGHYGYTF. As DNA, the CDR3 is TGCAGCGTCCGAACGGGACAGGGTCACTATGGCTACACCTTC.

In this sample, this clonotype turned up many times. V is TRBV11-2 and J is TRBJ1-1; D gene uncertain. Germline V gene lookup returns CDR1 SGHAT and CDR2 FQNNGV. CDR3 length: 14 amino acids. The V end lost 0 bases, the J end lost 0 bases, and 5 bases lay between the germline ends. As DNA, the CDR3 is TGTGCCAGCAGCTTAGAATACATGAACACTGAAGCTTTCTTT. Protein: CASSLEYMNTEAFF.

This clonotype appeared many times. The CDR3 DNA reads as TGTGCCAGCAGTTTCACTCCTGGCTTCAGGATGGGGGTGTACGAGCAGTACTTC. It translates to CASSFTPGFRMGVYEQYF. The chain is built from TRBV12-3 or TRBV12-4 and TRBJ2-7; D possibly uses TRBD1 or TRBD2 (5 bases each). CDR3 length: 18 amino acids. V was trimmed by 3 bases and J by 4 bases, leaving 25 bases between them.

The rearrangement links TRBV19 to TRBJ1-5, with TRBD1 matching 10 bases. Trimming took 3 bases from V and 5 from J; bases not matched to a gene: 7. CDR1 and CDR2 from the germline V gene are LNHDA and SQIVND (reference sequence). This CDR3 has 16 residues. CDR3 sequence (DNA): TGTGCCAGTAGTATTTGGGGGACAGGGGTTGATCAGCCCCAGCATTTT. The encoded protein is CASSIWGTGVDQPQHF.

The rearrangement uses TRBV2 and TRBJ2-1; 7 bases line up with TRBD2. J was trimmed by 3 bases and V by 8 bases; bases with no gene match: 7. The CDR3 runs 14 residues. The germline V gene encodes CDR1 SNHLY and CDR2 FYNNEI. The CDR3 loop reads CASRLAEDYNEQFF. The DNA for the CDR3 is TGTGCCAGCCGTCTAGCGGAGGACTACAATGAGCAGTTCTTC.

This clonotype was seen a few times. The chain is built from TRBV28 and TRBJ1-2; 10 bases are shared with TRBD1. In germline, CDR1 is MDHEN, CDR2 SYDVKM. This CDR3 is 18 amino acids long. V was clipped by 2 bases and J by 0 bases; unmatched bases: 9. The CDR3 sequence is CASSLLRDRGRTNYGYTF. CDR3 sequence (DNA): TGTGCCAGCAGTTTACTCCGGGACAGGGGCCGTACTAACTATGGCTACACCTTC.

The V gene is TRBV14, the J gene TRBJ1-6, with 9 bases identical to TRBD1. CDR1 is SGHDN and CDR2 is FVKESK in the germline V gene. Trimming took 4 bases from V and 6 from J; bases not matched to a gene: 7. The CDR3 runs to 16 residues. In DNA form, the CDR3 reads TGTGCCAGCAGCCCCGAGTGGGGACAGGGTAATTCACCCCTCCACTTT. Translating gives CASSPEWGQGNSPLHF.

This clonotype was seen many times. This rearrangement joins TRBV7-6 to TRBJ1-4; D not resolved. The V gene lost 5 bases and the J gene lost 0 bases, with 19 bases spanning the gap. This CDR3 is 18 amino acids long. The V gene's germline CDR1 is SGHVS and CDR2 FNYEAQ. CDR3 DNA: TGTGCCAGCAGCCCCCACCCCCTGGTCTCGGCAACTAATGAAAAACTGTTTTTT. Translating it yields CASSPHPLVSATNEKLFF.

This clonotype has a count of ten or more. The genes are TRBV7-6 and TRBJ1-1, with D tentatively TRBD1 (5 bases). CDR3 length: 14 amino acids. CDR1 is SGHVS, CDR2 FNYEAQ, per germline. V gave up 5 bases and J gave up 2 bases, with 12 bases separating them. The CDR3 DNA reads as TGTGCCAGCAGCCGAGGGGCGGGCAACACTGAAGCTTTCTTT. This gives the protein CASSRGAGNTEAFF.

This clonotype appeared many times. The V call is TRBV7-2, the J call TRBJ2-7; 8 nucleotides line up with TRBD1. The J segment lost 2 bases and the V segment lost 4 bases, leaving 10 bases of the junction unmatched. Germline V gene data show CDR1 as SGHTA and CDR2 as FQGNSA. The CDR3 runs to 16 residues. The CDR3 is CASSSMSGGRAYEQYF. The CDR3 DNA reads TGTGCCAGCAGCTCCATGTCAGGGGGCAGAGCCTACGAGCAGTACTTC.

This clonotype was counted between two and nine times. This sequence joins TRBV28 and TRBJ1-2; tentative D call: TRBD1 (6 bases). Trimming pared 5 bases from V and 4 bases from J, leaving 14 bases between. There are 14 residues in the CDR3. The germline V gene has CDR1 MDHEN and CDR2 SYDVKM. The CDR3 protein is CASSGHRQVYGYTF. DNA of the CDR3: TGTGCCAGCAGTGGACATAGACAGGTCTATGGCTACACCTTC.

This clonotype has a count of ten or more. The chain couples TRBV7-8 to TRBJ1-3; the D gene is possibly TRBD1 (5 bases). In germline, CDR1 is SGHVS, CDR2 FQNEAQ. Trimming took 5 bases from V and 1 from J, leaving 18 bases between them. The CDR3 has 17 amino acids. The CDR3 region has the DNA TGTGCCAGCAGCCCTTGGGGGGGACTCAAGTCTGGAAACACCATATATTTT. As protein: CASSPWGGLKSGNTIYF. The whole variable domain, remainder taken from reference TRBV7-8 and TRBJ1-3, is GAGVSQSPRYKVAKRGQDVALRCDPISGHVSLFWYQQALGQGPEFLTYFQNEAQLDKSGLPSDRFFAERPEGSVSTLKIQRTQQEDSAVYLCASSPWGGLKSGNTIYFGEGSWLTVV.

The chain employs TRBV6-2 or TRBV6-3 and TRBJ1-2, with D maybe TRBD1 (6 bases). This CDR3 is 14 amino acids long. Germline-derived CDR1 and CDR2 are MNHEY and SVGEGT. V was cut by 6 bases and J by 5 bases, with 16 bases left in between. CDR3: CASSQGRNVYGYTF. CDR3 nucleotide sequence: TGTGCCAGCAGCCAGGGGCGCAATGTTTATGGCTACACCTTC.

The rearrangement links TRBV24-1 to TRBJ2-3; D call uncertain. The CDR3 length is 13 residues. Trimming removed 0 bases from V and 4 bases from J, with 4 bases in between. Per germline, CDR1 KGHDR and CDR2 SFDVKD. CDR3 sequence: CATSDLVADTQYF. DNA of the CDR3: TGTGCCACCAGTGATTTGGTAGCAGATACGCAGTATTTT.

V gene TRBV5-1 combines with J gene TRBJ2-7; either TRBD1 or TRBD2 may supply D (5 bases each). Looked up from germline, CDR1 is SGHRS and CDR2 is YFSETQ. The CDR3 totals 15 residues. The ends were cut back, 4 bases at V and 0 bases at J, with 14 bases in the middle. The CDR3 DNA reads TGCGCCAGCAGCGGGTCCGGGACGGGCTCCTACGAGCAGTACTTC. Its translation: CASSGSGTGSYEQYF.

The V gene is TRBV5-1, the J gene TRBJ2-1; D gene ambiguous. Per germline, CDR1 SGHRS and CDR2 YFSETQ. Trimming took off 5 bases at V and 5 bases at J, with 17 bases between the two ends. This CDR3 has 15 amino acids. The CDR3 here is CASRLGPRYDNEQFF. In nucleotides, the CDR3 is TGCGCCAGCAGATTAGGCCCACGCTACGACAATGAGCAGTTCTTC.

V gene TRBV20-1 combines with J gene TRBJ1-1; 8 nucleotides agree with TRBD1. With 1 base clipped from V and 3 bases from J, the junction kept 4 bases outside the gene matches. This CDR3 contains 14 residues. CDR1 is DFQATT and CDR2 is SNEGSKA in the germline V gene (reference sequence). The CDR3, as DNA: TGCAGTGCTAGAGGGGAGACAGGGGACACTGAAGCTTTCTTT. Its translation: CSARGETGDTEAFF.